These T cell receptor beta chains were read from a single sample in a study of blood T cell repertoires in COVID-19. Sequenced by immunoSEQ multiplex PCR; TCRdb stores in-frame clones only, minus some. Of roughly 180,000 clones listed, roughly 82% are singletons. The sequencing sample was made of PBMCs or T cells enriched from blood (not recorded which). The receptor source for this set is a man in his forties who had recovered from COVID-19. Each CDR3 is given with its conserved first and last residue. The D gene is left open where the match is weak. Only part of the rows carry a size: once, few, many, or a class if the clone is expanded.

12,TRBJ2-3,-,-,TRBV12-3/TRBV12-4,CASRLEEGTQYF,TGTGCCAGCAGGTTGGAGGAAGGTACGCAGTATTTT
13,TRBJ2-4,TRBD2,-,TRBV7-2,CASSLGAGGVQYF,TGTGCCAGCAGCTTGGGTGCGGGAGGGGTTCAGTACTTC
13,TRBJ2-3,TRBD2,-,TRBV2,CASSGRAPDTQYF,TGTGCCAGCAGCGGGAGGGCCCCAGATACGCAGTATTTT
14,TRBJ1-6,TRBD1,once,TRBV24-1,CATSEAGGNSPLHF,TGTGCCACCAGTGAAGCAGGGGGTAATTCACCCCTCCACTTT
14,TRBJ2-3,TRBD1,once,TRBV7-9,CASSLGGGPDTQYF,TGTGCCAGCAGCTTAGGAGGGGGCCCAGATACGCAGTATTTT
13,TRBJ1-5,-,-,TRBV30,CAWSIQRNQPQHF,TGTGCCTGGAGTATACAGAGAAATCAGCCCCAGCATTTT
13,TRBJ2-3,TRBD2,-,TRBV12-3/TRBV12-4,CATTSGLTDTQYF,TGTGCCACGACTAGCGGGCTCACAGATACGCAGTATTTT
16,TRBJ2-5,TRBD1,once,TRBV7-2,CASSLRTGEGQETQYF,TGTGCCAGCAGCTTACGGACAGGGGAGGGCCAAGAGACCCAGTACTTC
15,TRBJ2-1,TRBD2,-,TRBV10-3,CAISDPSGSSDEQFF,TGTGCCATCAGTGATCCTAGCGGGAGCTCCGATGAGCAGTTCTTC
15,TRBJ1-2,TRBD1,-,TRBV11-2,CASSWSLQGADGYTF,TGTGCCAGCAGCTGGAGCCTTCAGGGGGCAGATGGCTACACCTTC
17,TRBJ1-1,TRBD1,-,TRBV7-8,CASKKTPGGDMNTEAFF,TGTGCCAGCAAAAAAACCCCAGGGGGCGACATGAACACTGAAGCTTTCTTT
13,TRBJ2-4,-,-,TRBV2,CASSAIQENIQYF,TGTGCCAGCAGTGCTATTCAGGAAAACATTCAGTACTTC
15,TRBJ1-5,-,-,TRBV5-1,CASSLEGQSNQPQHF,TGCGCCAGCAGCTTGGAGGGGCAGAGCAATCAGCCCCAGCATTTT
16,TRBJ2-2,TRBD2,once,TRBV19,CASTLPGEGLGGELFF,TGTGCCAGTACCTTACCCGGGGAGGGCCTAGGCGGGGAGCTGTTTTTT
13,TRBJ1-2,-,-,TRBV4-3,CASSQASRYGYTF,TGCGCCAGCAGCCAAGCCTCGCGCTATGGCTACACCTTC